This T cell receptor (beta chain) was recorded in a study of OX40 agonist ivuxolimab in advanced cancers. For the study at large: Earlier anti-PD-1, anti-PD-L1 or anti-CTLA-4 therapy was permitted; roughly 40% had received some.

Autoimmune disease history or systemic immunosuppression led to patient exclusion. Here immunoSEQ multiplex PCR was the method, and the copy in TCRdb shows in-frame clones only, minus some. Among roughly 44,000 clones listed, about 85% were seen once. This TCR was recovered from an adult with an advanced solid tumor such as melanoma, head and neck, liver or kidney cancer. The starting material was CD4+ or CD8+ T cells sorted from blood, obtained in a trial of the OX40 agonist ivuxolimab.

The CDR3 loop reads CASSPIQGNTEAFF. The DNA of the CDR3 is TGCGCCAGCAGCCCTATACAGGGGAACACTGAAGCTTTCTTT. This chain joins TRBV5-1 and TRBJ1-1; D might be TRBD1 (6 bases). CDR1 is SGHRS and CDR2 is YFSETQ in the germline V gene. Trimming pared 4 bases from V and 1 base from J, leaving 11 bases between. The length of the CDR3 is 14 residues. The complete variable domain, with remaining parts taken from reference TRBV5-1 and TRBJ1-1, reads KAGVTQTPRYLIKTRGQQVTLSCSPISGHRSVSWYQQTPGQGLQFLFEYFSETQRNKGNFPGRFSGRQFSNSRSEMNVSTLELGDSALYLCASSPIQGNTEAFFGQGTRLTVV.